Presented here are 30 T cell receptor beta chains from one specimen sequenced in a study of T cells after yellow fever vaccination. TCRdb itself ran the 5' RACE reads through MiXCR, one entry per CDR3 protein. The sample consists of 100,000 to 150,000 distinct CDR3 sequences, about 8.4% of them appearing once. The sequencing here drew on CD8+ T cells sorted from PBMCs, taken on the day of the yellow fever booster vaccination. The source of these receptors is a young man who received the YFV17D yellow fever vaccine.

The genes are TRBV4-3 and TRBJ2-2, with D possibly matching TRBD1 (6 bases). The V gene's germline CDR1 is LGHNA and CDR2 YSLEER. Trimming removed 9 bases from V and 5 bases from J, with 16 bases in between. The CDR3 has 14 amino acids. The CDR3 sequence: CARRSGAGTGELFF. The CDR3 DNA follows: TGCGCCAGAAGGTCAGGGGCTGGGACCGGGGAGCTGTTTTTT.

This chain uses TRBV9 with TRBJ1-3; D is possibly TRBD1 (5 bases). Per germline, CDR1 SGDLS and CDR2 YYNGEE. The CDR3 runs to 16 residues. Trimming shortened V by 3 bases and J by 1 base, and 14 bases separated the two germline ends. CDR3 sequence reads: CASSGPQGESGNTIYF. CDR3 bases: TGTGCCAGCAGCGGCCCCCAGGGAGAATCTGGAAACACCATATATTTT.

This rearrangement joins TRBV9 to TRBJ1-1, with TRBD1 as a possible D gene (6 bases). Trimming pared 3 bases from V and 4 bases from J, leaving 19 bases between. The germline CDR1 and CDR2 sequences are SGDLS and YYNGEE. The CDR3 is 16 amino acids. The CDR3 region has the DNA TGTGCCAGCAGCGCACCGGTTCCAGGGGACGGCACTGAAGCTTTCTTT. The encoded protein is CASSAPVPGDGTEAFF.

This clonotype has just a few counts. The J gene is TRBJ2-5, the V gene TRBV7-9, with D possibly being TRBD1 (6 bases). Germline loops: CDR1 SEHNR, CDR2 FQNEAQ (reference sequence). Trimming left V 0 bases short and J 1 base short, with 9 bases between. This CDR3 spans 15 amino acids. CDR3 coding DNA: TGTGCCAGCAGCTTAGCTCCAGGGGTCCAAGAGACCCAGTACTTC. Translating it yields CASSLAPGVQETQYF.

In its sample, this clonotype was seen a few times. This chain uses TRBV4-1 with TRBJ2-1, with D perhaps TRBD2 (7 bases). Trimming pared 0 bases from V and 1 base from J, leaving 19 bases between. The CDR3 spans 19 residues. The germline V gene encodes CDR1 MGHRA and CDR2 YSYEKL. The CDR3: CASSQEPFGGLRSYNEQFF. Written as DNA, the CDR3 is TGCGCCAGCAGCCAAGAGCCGTTCGGGGGGCTTAGGTCCTACAATGAGCAGTTCTTC.

This clonotype is labeled medium-sized. The rearrangement links TRBV6-5 to TRBJ2-1; the match to TRBD1 covers 7 bases. The germline CDR1 and CDR2 sequences are MNHEY and SVGAGI. With V trimmed by 4 bases and J by 1 base, 4 bases remained unmatched. This CDR3 has 15 residues. The CDR3 sequence is CASSSGTDSYNEQFF. The CDR3 coding sequence is TGTGCCAGCAGTTCCGGGACAGATTCCTACAATGAGCAGTTCTTC.

The table lists this clonotype with many counts. J is TRBJ2-7 and V is TRBV29-1; D ambiguous. Germline V gives CDR1 SQVTM, CDR2 ANQGSEA. Trimming shortened V by 5 bases and J by 3 bases, and 17 bases separated the two germline ends. CDR3 length: 14 amino acids. The CDR3 DNA reads as TGCAGCGTTTTTAAGGTTGGCAGTTTCTACGAGCAGTACTTC. Translating gives CSVFKVGSFYEQYF.

Ten or more counts support this clonotype. The rearrangement uses TRBV20-1 and TRBJ1-2; unclear D gene. Germline loops: CDR1 DFQATT, CDR2 SNEGSKA (reference sequence). The V and J ends lost 0 bases and 12 bases respectively, with 2 bases between them. The CDR3 totals 8 residues. CDR3 sequence (DNA): TGCAGTGCTAGAGAGGACACCTTC. Its protein is CSAREDTF.

The V gene is TRBV5-4, the J gene TRBJ2-7; the D is unclear. CDR3 length: 12 amino acids. Germline V gives CDR1 SGHNT, CDR2 YYREEE (reference sequence). Trimming stripped 3 bases from V and 3 bases from J, with 7 bases between. Here the CDR3 DNA reads TGTGCCAGCAGCTCGGACCGCTACGAGCAGTACTTC. Translated: CASSSDRYEQYF.

A few counts support this clonotype. V is TRBV6-5 and J is TRBJ2-1, with 14 bases that match TRBD2. The CDR3 is made up of 15 amino acids. V shed 5 bases and J 9 bases; nucleotides not matched to a gene: 6. Germline V gives CDR1 MNHEY, CDR2 SVGAGI. This CDR3 reads CASSAGLAGGIEQFF. In nucleotides, the CDR3 is TGTGCCAGCAGTGCCGGACTAGCGGGGGGCATTGAGCAGTTCTTC.

This clonotype was detected only a few times. This CDR3 is CASSRQEDYEQYF. The DNA of the CDR3 is TGTGCCAGCAGCCGACAGGAGGACTACGAGCAGTACTTC. This sequence joins TRBV7-9 and TRBJ2-7; the D gene is possibly TRBD1 (6 bases). Trimming stripped 5 bases from V and 3 bases from J, with 11 bases between. The CDR3 has 13 residues. The germline CDR1 and CDR2 sequences are SEHNR and FQNEAQ (reference sequence).

The rearrangement uses TRBV4-3 and TRBJ2-3; 10 bases align to TRBD2. This CDR3 is built from 18 residues. The V segment lost 0 bases and the J segment 3 bases; nucleotides outside the gene matches: 9. The germline V gene has CDR1 LGHNA and CDR2 YSLEER. The CDR3 DNA reads as TGCGCCAGCAGCCAAGATGGGGCTAGCGGGGGTACGACAGATACGCAGTATTTT. Its translation: CASSQDGASGGTTDTQYF.

This clonotype showed up just a few times. The chain has TRBV4-3 and TRBJ2-1, with 7 positions matching TRBD1. The CDR3 covers 17 residues. Germline lookup yields CDR1 LGHNA and CDR2 YSLEER. The V and J ends lost 3 bases and 2 bases, in that order; junction bases with no gene match: 10. CDR3 nucleotides: TGCGCCAGCAGCCAGGCTTGGGACAGCTGGACCTACAATGAGCAGTTCTTC. This gives the protein CASSQAWDSWTYNEQFF.

This clonotype was counted between two and nine times. The rearrangement links TRBV12-3 or TRBV12-4 to TRBJ1-6; no definite D call. The CDR3 is made up of 14 amino acids. V was shortened by 3 bases and J by 5 bases, with 8 bases between the two germline ends. CDR3 nucleotides: TGTGCCAGCAGTTTCGGGCAGCATAATTCACCCCTCCACTTT. Protein product: CASSFGQHNSPLHF.

The table lists this clonotype with a few counts. This chain links TRBV11-2 with TRBJ2-3; possible D gene TRBD2, 5 bases. Trimming cost V 3 bases and J 6 bases, with 7 bases left between them. This CDR3 has 12 residues. Germline CDR1 and CDR2: SGHAT and FQNNGV. The CDR3 region is CASSLVADTQYF. CDR3 bases: TGTGCCAGCAGCTTGGTAGCGGATACGCAGTATTTT.

The chain has TRBV11-3 and TRBJ1-2; a weak D match, TRBD1 (6 bases). The CDR3 is 13 amino acids. Trimming removed 5 bases at V and 8 bases at J, with 15 bases between. Germline V gene data show CDR1 as SGHNT and CDR2 as YENEEA. CDR3 loop: CASSKGDGDGYTF. The CDR3 nucleotides read TGTGCCAGCAGCAAGGGGGACGGGGACGGCTACACCTTC.

The V call is TRBV20-1, the J call TRBJ1-1; perhaps TRBD1 as D (6 bases). Trimming pared 1 base from V and 7 bases from J, leaving 10 bases between. This CDR3 spans 12 amino acids. The V gene's germline CDR1 is DFQATT and CDR2 SNEGSKA (reference sequence). The CDR3 DNA follows: TGCAGTGCTAGAGTAAGGGGGGGTGAAGCTTTCTTT. Translated: CSARVRGGEAFF.

The rearrangement uses TRBV29-1 and TRBJ2-5, with TRBD2 identical over 9 bases. Germline lookup yields CDR1 SQVTM and CDR2 ANQGSEA. The ends lost 4 bases at V and 4 bases at J; junction bases unmatched: 7. The CDR3 is 14 amino acids. The CDR3 here is CSVVGRGGGETQYF. The CDR3 region has the DNA TGCAGCGTTGTCGGGCGGGGGGGCGGAGAGACCCAGTACTTC.

The chain uses TRBV7-2 and TRBJ2-3; a possible D gene is TRBD2 (5 bases). Germline CDR1 reads SGHTA; CDR2 reads FQGNSA. The CDR3 has 15 amino acids. V was pared by 5 bases and J by 0 bases, with 12 bases between. The CDR3 DNA follows: TGTGCCAGCAGCCCGCGAGGGTTTAGCACAGATACGCAGTATTTT. Amino acids: CASSPRGFSTDTQYF.

This CDR3 is CASSPLRDYNEQFF. The CDR3 bases are TGCGCCAGCAGCCCCTTACGAGATTACAATGAGCAGTTCTTC. J is TRBJ2-1 and V is TRBV4-3, with D unresolved. The CDR3 loop spans 14 amino acids. Trimming removed 4 bases from V and 4 bases from J, with 11 bases in between. Germline V CDR1 and CDR2: LGHNA, YSLEER.

J is TRBJ2-6 and V is TRBV20-1, with TRBD1 matching 8 bases. The CDR3 loop spans 19 amino acids. V shed 0 bases, J shed 0 bases, and the junction held 10 bases outside the gene matches. The V gene's germline CDR1 is DFQATT and CDR2 SNEGSKA (reference sequence). The CDR3 DNA reads TGCAGTGCTAGAGATGGGCGGACAGGGATCCCCTCTGGGGCCAACGTCCTGACTTTC. The encoded protein is CSARDGRTGIPSGANVLTF.

The rearrangement uses TRBV7-9 and TRBJ2-1; 8 bases align to TRBD1. Looked up from germline, CDR1 is SEHNR and CDR2 is FQNEAQ (reference sequence). CDR3 length: 17 amino acids. The junction had 9 bases not matched to a gene; V was cut back by 4 bases and J by 1 base. In DNA, the CDR3 is TGTGCCAGCAGCTCGACAGGGGCCGGGCGGTCCTACAATGAGCAGTTCTTC. This sequence encodes CASSSTGAGRSYNEQFF.

This clonotype came up a few times. The chain is built from TRBV7-6 and TRBJ1-1; D might be TRBD1 (6 bases). V gave up 5 bases and J gave up 5 bases, with 21 bases separating them. Germline values: CDR1 SGHVS, CDR2 FNYEAQ. This CDR3 has 16 amino acids. As DNA, the CDR3 is TGTGCCAGCAGCGCACAGACAGGAGACTTGAGGACTGAAGCTTTCTTT. Its protein product is CASSAQTGDLRTEAFF.

This clonotype was seen a few times. The chain employs TRBV27 and TRBJ1-1; no definite D call. The V gene lost 3 bases and the J gene lost 6 bases, with 14 bases spanning the gap. Germline V gives CDR1 MNHEY, CDR2 SMNVEV (reference sequence). CDR3 length equals 14 residues. The chain's CDR3 is CASSFLPGEAEAFF. DNA of the CDR3: TGTGCCAGCAGTTTTCTGCCCGGGGAGGCTGAAGCTTTCTTT.

This clonotype was seen more than once but under ten times. The chain carries TRBV4-3 and TRBJ1-2, with 7 positions matching TRBD1. The CDR3 totals 17 residues. The V gene end was trimmed by 0 bases and the J gene end by 7 bases; junction bases not matched to a gene: 14. The germline gives CDR1 LGHNA, CDR2 YSLEER. For the CDR3, the DNA is TGCGCCAGCAGCCAAGATAGGGCAGGGGGGACTTCGGGTGGCTACACCTTC. Translating gives CASSQDRAGGTSGGYTF.

This clonotype was observed a handful of times. The V and J genes are TRBV7-9 and TRBJ2-7; 7 bases agree with TRBD1. With V trimmed by 4 bases and J by 0 bases, 12 bases remained unmatched. Germline V gene sequence: CDR1 SEHNR, CDR2 FQNEAQ (reference sequence). CDR3 length: 17 residues. The chain's CDR3 is CASSSIGGQESSYEQYF. The DNA of the CDR3 is TGTGCCAGCAGCTCAATTGGAGGACAGGAGAGCTCCTACGAGCAGTACTTC.

This chain joins TRBV27 and TRBJ2-7, with D possibly matching TRBD2 (5 bases). The V and J ends lost 3 bases and 3 bases respectively, with 9 bases between them. This CDR3 contains 13 residues. CDR1 and CDR2 from the germline V gene are MNHEY and SMNVEV (reference sequence). In DNA, the CDR3 is TGTGCCAGCAGTTTTGCCGGGGACTACGAGCAGTACTTC. Translation: CASSFAGDYEQYF.

A few counts support this clonotype. Sequence at one end of the junction differs from germline and may be a read error. This chain uses TRBV19 with TRBJ2-3, with 9 bases fitting TRBD2. This CDR3 comprises 15 residues. Germline assignment: CDR1 LNHDA and CDR2 SQIVND (reference sequence). CDR3 in amino acids: CASRIAGVSTDTQYF. The CDR3 bases are TGTGCCAGTAGGATAGCGGGGGTGAGCACAGATACGCAGTATTTT.

This clonotype showed up just a few times. J is TRBJ2-3 and V is TRBV27, with 7 bases aligning to TRBD2. V trimming: 6 bases; J trimming: 4 bases; junction bases outside the gene matches: 1. Germline V gene lookup returns CDR1 MNHEY and CDR2 SMNVEV (reference sequence). This CDR3 contains 12 residues. The CDR3 nucleotides read TGTGCCAGCAGCCGGGGGGCAGATACGCAGTATTTT. It specifies CASSRGADTQYF.

The genes are TRBV4-2 and TRBJ1-5, with 7 bases aligning to TRBD1. This CDR3 contains 16 residues. Germline CDR1 LGHNA, CDR2 YNFKEQ. J was trimmed by 0 bases and V by 0 bases; bases with no gene match: 2. CDR3 DNA sequence: TGTGCCAGCAGCCAAGAGACAGGGAATAGCAATCAGCCCCAGCATTTT. Protein sequence: CASSQETGNSNQPQHF.